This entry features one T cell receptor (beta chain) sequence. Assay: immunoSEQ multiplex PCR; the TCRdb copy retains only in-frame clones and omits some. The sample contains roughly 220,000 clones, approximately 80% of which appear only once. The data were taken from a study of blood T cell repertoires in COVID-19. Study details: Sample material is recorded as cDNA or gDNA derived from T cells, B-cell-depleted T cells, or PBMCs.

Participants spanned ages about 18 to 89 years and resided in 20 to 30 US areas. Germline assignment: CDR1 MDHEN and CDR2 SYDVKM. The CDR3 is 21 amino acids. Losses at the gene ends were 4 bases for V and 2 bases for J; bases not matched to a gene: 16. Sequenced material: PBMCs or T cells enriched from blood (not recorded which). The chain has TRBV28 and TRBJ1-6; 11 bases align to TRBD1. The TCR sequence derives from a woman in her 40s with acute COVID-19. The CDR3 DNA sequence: TGTGCCAGCAGTTCTTCACCCGGGACAGGGGGTGTACCCACCTATAATTCACCCCTCCACTTT. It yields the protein CASSSSPGTGGVPTYNSPLHF.